Listed below are T cell receptor beta chains from one sample, sequenced in a study of cytomegalovirus exposure and HLA in healthy donors. Assay used: immunoSEQ multiplex PCR; TCRdb lists only in-frame clones, some missing. The sample contains approximately 160,000 clones, 80% to 90% of which appear only once. Material: PBMCs. Receptor source: a woman in her late teens or twenties in good health and CMV-seronegative. The CDR3 runs from the conserved cysteine through the conserved F or W. D genes are given only for firm matches. Clone sizes are given selectively: once, few, many, or a class where the clone is expanded.

J gene | D gene | clone size | V gene | CDR3 DNA | CDR3 protein
TRBJ1-2 | . | . | TRBV6-1 | TGTGCCAGCAGTGAAGCGTTCGCGGGCCGGGGCTACACCTTC | CASSEAFAGRGYTF
TRBJ1-2 | . | . | TRBV11-2 | TGTGCCAGCAGCTTAGATTCAGGGAACTATGGCTACACCTTC | CASSLDSGNYGYTF
TRBJ2-1 | . | . | TRBV7-9 | TGTGCCAGCAGCCGAGGAATCGACAATGAGCAGTTCTTC | CASSRGIDNEQFF
TRBJ2-7 | . | . | TRBV5-6 | TGTGCCAGCAGCGTGCTTGGCGACAGCTCCTACGAGCAGTACTTC | CASSVLGDSSYEQYF
TRBJ2-7 | TRBD2 | . | TRBV5-5 | TGTGCCAGCAGCCCGCGGACTAGCGGGAGGTCCTACGAGCAGTACTTC | CASSPRTSGRSYEQYF
TRBJ2-3 | TRBD2 | once | TRBV4-2 | TGTGCCAGCAGCCCTGGCTGGCGGGGGGATAGCACAGATACGCAGTATTTT | CASSPGWRGDSTDTQYF
TRBJ1-6 | TRBD1 | . | TRBV6-6 | TGTGCCAGCAGTCCCGACAGGGTAAATTCACCCCTCCACTTT | CASSPDRVNSPLHF
TRBJ1-1 | . | . | TRBV18 | TGTGCCAGCTCCCAAACTACTAGTGAAGCTTTCTTT | CASSQTTSEAFF
TRBJ1-2 | . | . | TRBV28 | TGTGCCAGCTCAGGGGACCACTATGGCTACACCTTC | CASSGDHYGYTF
TRBJ2-2 | . | . | TRBV12-5 | TGTGCTAGTGGTTTCCGTGGTGCGGCCGGGGAGCTGTTTTTT | CASGFRGAAGELFF
TRBJ1-2 | . | few | TRBV10-3 | TGTGCCATCAGTGATCGACAGACCTATGGCTACACCTTC | CAISDRQTYGYTF
TRBJ2-1 | TRBD1 | . | TRBV6-1 | TGTGCCAGCAGTGCAAAGACAGGGACGCACAATGAGCAGTTCTTC | CASSAKTGTHNEQFF
TRBJ2-5 | TRBD1 | few | TRBV5-1 | TGCGCCAGCAGCTCGGGACAGGTGGAGGGGACCCAGTACTTC | CASSSGQVEGTQYF
TRBJ1-5 | . | . | TRBV4-2 | TGTGCCAGCAGCCAAGATTACGACAGTCGGAATCAGCCCCAGCATTTT | CASSQDYDSRNQPQHF
TRBJ1-5 | TRBD1 | . | TRBV6-7 | TGTGCCGGCCAGGGGGCGCCGGGTTATAGCAATCAGCCCCAGCATTTT | CAGQGAPGYSNQPQHF